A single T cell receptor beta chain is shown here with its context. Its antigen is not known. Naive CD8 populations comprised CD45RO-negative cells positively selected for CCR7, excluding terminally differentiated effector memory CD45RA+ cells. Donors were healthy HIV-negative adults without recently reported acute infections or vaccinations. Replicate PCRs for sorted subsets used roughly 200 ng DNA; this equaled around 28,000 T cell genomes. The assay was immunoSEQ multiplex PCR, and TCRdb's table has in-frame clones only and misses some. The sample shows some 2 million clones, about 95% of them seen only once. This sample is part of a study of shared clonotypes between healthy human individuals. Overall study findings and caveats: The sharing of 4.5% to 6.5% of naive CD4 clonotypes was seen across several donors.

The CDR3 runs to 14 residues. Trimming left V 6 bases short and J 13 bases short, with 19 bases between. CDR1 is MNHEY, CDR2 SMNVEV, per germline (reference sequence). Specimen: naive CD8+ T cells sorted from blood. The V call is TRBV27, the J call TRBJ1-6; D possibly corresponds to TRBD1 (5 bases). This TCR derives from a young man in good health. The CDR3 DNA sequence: TGTGCCAGCAGCTCCTCCGGGGACTTATGGCCCCTCCACTTT. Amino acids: CASSSSGDLWPLHF.